Given below is one T cell receptor (beta chain) in context. Its antigen is as yet unknown. The CDR3 runs 14 residues. V lost 3 bases and J lost 4, with 11 bases in between. Germline CDR1 reads SGHRS; CDR2 reads YFSETQ. The source of the sample is a study of monozygotic twins with cystic fibrosis. Overall study findings and caveats: Nucleotide-identical clonotype sharing was significantly higher within monozygotic CF twin pairs than between unrelated CF individuals. Median Simpson clonality of 0.0095 suggested naive T cells predominated. Shared CDR3 numbers were not associated with age, concordance or severity. V usage most resembled the co-twin in 13 of 16 pairs.

The assay was immunoSEQ multiplex PCR, and TCRdb's table has in-frame clones only and misses some. This table holds tens of thousands of clones, roughly 84% found once. The sample comprised blood. This TCR came from a girl aged 2-15 years with cystic fibrosis. The V and J genes are TRBV5-1 and TRBJ2-4; D may be TRBD1 or TRBD2 (5 bases each). The CDR3 bases are TGCGCCAGCAGCTACCGGGACGAGAAAAACATTCAGTACTTC. Encoded protein: CASSYRDEKNIQYF.